These 20 T cell receptor beta chains share one sample of origin, sequenced in a study of T-cell reconstitution after alpha-beta-depleted transplantation in children. Using unique molecular identifiers, the investigators prepared the TCRbeta library. Using its own MiXCR run on the PCR reads, TCRdb lists one record per CDR3 protein. The repertoire holds about 980,000 distinct CDR3 sequences, roughly 29% seen once, with roughly 31% in the top ten. The material sequenced was PBMCs, mostly from graft donor cells, taken 360 days after TCRalphabeta/CD19-depleted stem cell transplant. Source of these receptors: a boy under three years old who had a stem cell transplant for SCID, so the T cells may come from the graft donor.

The V call is TRBV7-9, the J call TRBJ2-7; D is unresolved. CDR3 size: 13 residues. CDR1 SEHNR and CDR2 FQNEAQ come from the germline V gene (reference sequence). Between the trimmed V and J ends, which lost 4 bases and 3 bases, there was a span of 10 bases. CDR3 region: CASSSSWGYEQYF. The CDR3 coding sequence is TGTGCCAGCAGCTCCTCGTGGGGCTACGAGCAGTACTTC.

This clonotype was picked up many times. This chain links TRBV2 with TRBJ2-5; 10 bases agree with TRBD2. The J segment lost 5 bases and the V segment lost 7 bases, leaving 13 bases of the junction unmatched. Germline assignment: CDR1 SNHLY and CDR2 FYNNEI. This CDR3 comprises 16 residues. The CDR3 DNA is TGTGCCAGCACCGAGCCCGGACTAGCGGCCTTCGAGACCCAGTACTTC. Translating it yields CASTEPGLAAFETQYF.

The chain employs TRBV3-1 and TRBJ2-7; 8 bases agree with TRBD2. After removal of 4 bases from V and 3 bases from J, the junction contained 11 bases not matched to a gene. Germline V gene sequence: CDR1 LGHDT, CDR2 YNNKEL (reference sequence). The CDR3 length is 16 residues. The CDR3 loop is CASSLGVAGLNYEQYF. CDR3 nucleotides: TGTGCCAGCAGCCTGGGGGTAGCGGGGTTAAACTACGAGCAGTACTTC.

The V call is TRBV10-3, the J call TRBJ1-2, with 10 bases that match TRBD1. Germline CDR1 ENHRY, CDR2 SYGVKD. Trimming cost V 4 bases and J 3 bases; bases outside gene matches: 8. The length of the CDR3 is 16 residues. The CDR3 spells CAISGRRDRGDYGYTF. The CDR3 DNA follows: TGTGCCATCAGTGGACGCCGGGACAGGGGAGACTATGGCTACACCTTC.

Only a few counts were recorded for this clonotype. The J gene is TRBJ2-1, the V gene TRBV24-1; TRBD2 might be the D (7 bases). The CDR3 covers 16 residues. V lost 3 bases to trimming and J lost 1 base, with 12 bases between them. Looked up from germline, CDR1 is KGHDR and CDR2 is SFDVKD. The CDR3 protein is CATSDARGASYNEQFF. The CDR3 coding sequence is TGTGCCACCAGTGATGCTCGGGGGGCTTCCTACAATGAGCAGTTCTTC.

In this sample, this clonotype turned up a few times. This sequence joins TRBV12-3 or TRBV12-4 and TRBJ1-1; 7 nucleotides align to TRBD1. V gave up 7 bases and J gave up 5 bases; unmatched junction bases: 13. CDR3 length: 15 amino acids. In nucleotides, the CDR3 is TGTGCCAGCACAACTCAGGGGGAGGATAGAACTGAAGCTTTCTTT. Translating gives CASTTQGEDRTEAFF.

The chain joins TRBV20-1 to TRBJ2-1, with D uncertain. V lost 6 bases and J 3 bases, leaving 6 bases between the germline ends. This CDR3 is 11 amino acids long. CDR1 is DFQATT, CDR2 SNEGSKA, per germline (reference sequence). DNA of the CDR3: TGCAGTGCCGTAAACTACAATGAGCAGTTCTTC. This codes for CSAVNYNEQFF.

J is TRBJ1-2 and V is TRBV6-1; D is perhaps TRBD1 (6 bases). V lost 6 bases to trimming and J lost 2 bases, with 16 bases between them. There are 15 residues in the CDR3. Germline assignment: CDR1 MNHNS and CDR2 SASEGT. The CDR3 loop reads CASRDREGVNYGYTF. The CDR3 nucleotides read TGTGCCAGCAGGGACCGTGAGGGGGTAAACTATGGCTACACCTTC.

This chain uses TRBV13 with TRBJ1-2; 9 bases match TRBD1. Trimming took 4 bases from V and 6 from J; bases not matched to a gene: 9. This CDR3 has 15 amino acids. Germline assignment: CDR1 PRHDT and CDR2 FYEKMQ (reference sequence). The CDR3 protein is CASSSPGTGNHGYTF. DNA of the CDR3: TGTGCCAGCAGCTCCCCCGGGACAGGGAACCATGGCTACACCTTC.

The CDR3 protein is CSAHRGRGFMNTEAFF. The CDR3 DNA is TGCAGTGCTCACAGGGGGCGAGGGTTCATGAACACTGAAGCTTTCTTT. The chain is built from TRBV20-1 and TRBJ1-1; 9 nucleotides match TRBD1. V trimming: 5 bases; J trimming: 0 bases; junction bases outside the gene matches: 10. Germline loops: CDR1 DFQATT, CDR2 SNEGSKA (reference sequence). The CDR3 spans 16 residues.

The chain joins TRBV20-1 to TRBJ1-6, with TRBD1 as a possible D gene (5 bases). V was trimmed by 3 bases and J by 7 bases, leaving 16 bases between them. The CDR3 has 15 amino acids. Germline CDR1 reads DFQATT; CDR2 reads SNEGSKA (reference sequence). The CDR3 region has the DNA TGCAGTGCTAGGAGTCGGGCCAGGGCAAATTCACCCCTCCACTTT. It is translated as CSARSRARANSPLHF.

The rearrangement links TRBV7-9 to TRBJ1-4, with TRBD1 as a possible D gene (6 bases). V was cut by 1 base and J by 8 bases, with 14 bases left in between. The CDR3 has 15 residues. Per germline, CDR1 SEHNR and CDR2 FQNEAQ (reference sequence). This CDR3 reads CASSLGTGLAEKLFF. CDR3 DNA sequence: TGTGCCAGCAGCTTAGGTACAGGGCTGGCGGAAAAACTGTTTTTT.

This sequence joins TRBV12-3 or TRBV12-4 and TRBJ2-1; 7 bases align to TRBD1. Trimming cost V 4 bases and J 0 bases; bases outside gene matches: 6. The CDR3 runs to 16 residues. CDR3 amino acids: CASSSDRVSSYNEQFF. The CDR3 region has the DNA TGTGCCAGCAGTTCCGACAGGGTATCCTCCTACAATGAGCAGTTCTTC.

J is TRBJ2-1 and V is TRBV20-1; D is unclear. CDR1 and CDR2 (germline): DFQATT, SNEGSKA (reference sequence). V shed 3 bases and J shed 6 bases, with 6 bases lying between them. The CDR3 length is 11 residues. The CDR3 sequence is CSASHGNEQFF. The CDR3 DNA sequence: TGCAGTGCTAGCCACGGCAATGAGCAGTTCTTC.

This clonotype appeared a single time. The genes are TRBV4-1 and TRBJ2-1; D unresolved. V lost 5 bases and J 2 bases, leaving 13 bases between the germline ends. The CDR3 length is 15 residues. Germline assignment: CDR1 MGHRA and CDR2 YSYEKL. The CDR3 coding sequence is TGCGCCAGCAGCTCTGGACGGGCCCCCTACAATGAGCAGTTCTTC. Its translation is CASSSGRAPYNEQFF.

The CDR3, as DNA: TGTGCCAGCAGCTCCAGGGCGGTGGGGAACACTGAAGCTTTCTTT. It codes for CASSSRAVGNTEAFF. J is TRBJ1-1 and V is TRBV5-4, with D perhaps matching TRBD1 (5 bases). V dropped 3 bases and J dropped 1 base, with 13 bases sitting between them. CDR3 size: 15 residues. The V gene's germline CDR1 is SGHNT and CDR2 YYREEE (reference sequence).

This clonotype has just a few counts. The J gene is TRBJ2-7, the V gene TRBV5-5; TRBD2 agrees at 10 bases. Germline trimming cut 2 bases from V and 0 bases from J; bases unmatched to any gene: 5. CDR1 and CDR2 (germline): SGHKS, YYEKEE (reference sequence). The CDR3 spans 16 residues. The CDR3 loop is CASSLLAGWSSYEQYF. DNA for the CDR3: TGTGCCAGCAGCTTACTAGCGGGGTGGAGCTCCTACGAGCAGTACTTC.

The CDR3 loop reads CASSVVAGVQETQYF. The DNA for the CDR3 is TGTGCCAGCAGCGTAGTGGCAGGTGTCCAAGAGACCCAGTACTTC. This sequence joins TRBV9 and TRBJ2-5; D gene unclear. V was pared by 0 bases and J by 1 base, with 10 bases between. Germline V gene lookup returns CDR1 SGDLS and CDR2 YYNGEE. This CDR3 contains 15 residues.

The rearrangement uses TRBV6-5 and TRBJ1-3; D not certain. The ends were cut back, 0 bases at V and 0 bases at J, with 6 bases in the middle. The CDR3 runs to 15 residues. The germline CDR1 and CDR2 sequences are MNHEY and SVGAGI. The CDR3 DNA reads TGTGCCAGCAGTTACTCCCCCTTCTCTGGAAACACCATATATTTT. Its protein product is CASSYSPFSGNTIYF.

The chain is built from TRBV5-1 and TRBJ2-3; TRBD2 matches at 15 bases. This CDR3 is 20 amino acids long. The junction had 11 bases not matched to a gene; V was cut back by 3 bases and J by 0 bases. CDR1 and CDR2 from the germline V gene are SGHRS and YFSETQ. As DNA, the CDR3 is TGCGCCAGCAGCTGGTTCCCGGGACTAGCGGGGGGCACTAGCACAGATACGCAGTATTTT. Translation: CASSWFPGLAGGTSTDTQYF.